These T cell receptor beta chains were read from a single sample in a study of siplizumab effects on memory and regulatory T cells. The table came from immunoSEQ multiplex PCR; TCRdb's copy has only in-frame clones and leaves some out. The sample shows some 110,000 clones, approximately 94% of them seen only once. Sequenced input: non-Treg CD4+ T cells sorted from blood. Receptors originate from a human donor in good health. CDR3s leave out the opening cysteine and the closing phenylalanine or tryptophan. Size values are once, few and many counts, or a class for expanded clones, and some rows have none.

clone_size: -; j_call: TRBJ2-7; v_call: TRBV4-2; cdr3_aa: ASSQPLAGGTYEQY
clone_size: -; j_call: TRBJ1-6; v_call: TRBV7-9; cdr3_aa: ASSLISGSYNSPLH
clone_size: -; j_call: TRBJ2-7; v_call: TRBV11-2; cdr3_aa: ASSHRPPSGTYEQY
clone_size: -; j_call: TRBJ1-3; v_call: TRBV18; cdr3_aa: ASATGSGNTIY
clone_size: -; j_call: TRBJ1-1; v_call: TRBV28; cdr3_aa: ASSLGQGPPEAF
clone_size: -; j_call: TRBJ1-1; v_call: TRBV7-2; cdr3_aa: ASSWRGRNTEAF
clone_size: -; j_call: TRBJ2-2; v_call: TRBV2; cdr3_aa: ASTGDSGELF
clone_size: -; j_call: TRBJ2-1; v_call: TRBV27; cdr3_aa: ASSEPDRRVEQF
clone_size: few; j_call: TRBJ1-5; v_call: TRBV19; cdr3_aa: ASRPQGSGSNQPQH
clone_size: -; j_call: TRBJ2-3; v_call: TRBV18; cdr3_aa: ASSPRSRGQTSTDTQY
clone_size: -; j_call: TRBJ1-4; v_call: TRBV6-1; cdr3_aa: ASSEFAGGGYEKLF
clone_size: -; j_call: TRBJ2-7; v_call: TRBV5-4; cdr3_aa: ASQRGASYEQY
clone_size: -; j_call: TRBJ2-7; v_call: TRBV20-1; cdr3_aa: SANTRDKQY
clone_size: -; j_call: TRBJ2-3; v_call: TRBV10-2; cdr3_aa: ASSEASGSSDTQY
clone_size: -; j_call: TRBJ2-5; v_call: TRBV7-2; cdr3_aa: ASSLGLQETQY
clone_size: -; j_call: TRBJ1-2; v_call: TRBV5-1; cdr3_aa: ASSPQGQTRYGYT
clone_size: -; j_call: TRBJ2-7; v_call: TRBV5-1; cdr3_aa: ASSFPGGDEQY
clone_size: -; j_call: TRBJ2-3; v_call: TRBV5-4; cdr3_aa: ASSFGQRNTDTQY
clone_size: -; j_call: TRBJ1-2; v_call: TRBV2; cdr3_aa: ASSATDMNGYT
clone_size: -; j_call: TRBJ1-5; v_call: TRBV27; cdr3_aa: ASRPLTGGGQPQH
clone_size: -; j_call: TRBJ2-2; v_call: TRBV6-5; cdr3_aa: ASSPWTGGPGELF
clone_size: -; j_call: TRBJ2-4; v_call: TRBV12-5; cdr3_aa: ASGLAGPQGGIQY
clone_size: -; j_call: TRBJ1-5; v_call: TRBV2; cdr3_aa: ASRAVYNQPQH
clone_size: -; j_call: TRBJ2-6; v_call: TRBV2; cdr3_aa: ASSEARQGVSGANVLT
clone_size: -; j_call: TRBJ1-4; v_call: TRBV6-5; cdr3_aa: ASSYRELDEKLF
clone_size: -; j_call: TRBJ1-2; v_call: TRBV6-5; cdr3_aa: ASSYSTQGYGYT
clone_size: -; j_call: TRBJ1-5; v_call: TRBV18; cdr3_aa: ASSPPGIASSQH
clone_size: -; j_call: TRBJ2-1; v_call: TRBV7-2; cdr3_aa: ASSLQAGGTYNEQF
clone_size: -; j_call: TRBJ1-5; v_call: TRBV10-1; cdr3_aa: ANSEVGHQPQH
clone_size: -; j_call: TRBJ2-7; v_call: TRBV18; cdr3_aa: ASSPMGAHSYEQY
clone_size: -; j_call: TRBJ1-4; v_call: TRBV27; cdr3_aa: ASSSWGVGEKLF
clone_size: -; j_call: TRBJ2-3; v_call: TRBV4-2; cdr3_aa: ASSQDQGTDTQY
clone_size: once; j_call: TRBJ2-3; v_call: TRBV6-4; cdr3_aa: ASSDHSSDTQY
clone_size: -; j_call: TRBJ1-2; v_call: TRBV7-2; cdr3_aa: ASSPRTSFNNYGYT
clone_size: -; j_call: TRBJ2-5; v_call: TRBV7-2; cdr3_aa: ASSPYGVSGVGETQY
clone_size: -; j_call: TRBJ1-5; v_call: TRBV7-9; cdr3_aa: ASSRDTARNQPQH
clone_size: -; j_call: TRBJ2-5; v_call: TRBV5-5; cdr3_aa: ASSGLAGGGATRETQY
clone_size: -; j_call: TRBJ2-1; v_call: TRBV5-1; cdr3_aa: ASSFEGQEYNEQF